This is a list of T cell receptor beta chains from one sample in a study of blood T cell repertoires in COVID-19. TCRdb's table, derived via immunoSEQ multiplex PCR, lists solely in-frame clones and lacks some. The sample contains a few hundred thousand clones, 86% of which appear only once. The material sequenced was peripheral blood. These receptor sequences come from a man between 18 and 35 years old with active or convalescent COVID-19. Each CDR3 is given with its conserved first and last residue. The D gene is left open where the match is weak. The size of a clone is reported for some rows only, either as once, few or many, or as a class for expanded clones.

>TRBV6-7|NA|NA|TRBJ1-5
CASSWGTLSQPQHF
TGTGCCAGCAGTTGGGGCACCTTATCGCAGCCCCAGCATTTT
>TRBV19|NA|NA|TRBJ1-4
CASSISRQSTTNEKLFF
TGTGCCAGTAGTATTTCCCGCCAGTCCACAACTAATGAAAAACTGTTTTTT
>TRBV4-3|NA|NA|TRBJ2-1
CASSQGTSYNEQFF
TGCGCCAGCAGCCAGGGCACCTCCTACAATGAGCAGTTCTTC
>TRBV12-5|NA|few|TRBJ2-5
CASGTRTEFFRETQYF
TGTGCTAGTGGTACCCGGACAGAATTCTTTCGAGAGACCCAGTACTTC
>TRBV6-1|NA|NA|TRBJ2-2
CAAGWTGELFF
TGTGCCGCGGGGTGGACCGGGGAGCTGTTTTTT
>TRBV5-5|TRBD1|few|TRBJ1-2
CASSLNTRDRVYGYTF
TGTGCCAGCAGCTTGAACACCCGGGACAGGGTTTACGGCTACACCTTC
>TRBV7-2|NA|NA|TRBJ1-1
CASRTPGNTEAFF
TGTGCCAGCCGCACCCCGGGGAACACTGAAGCTTTCTTT
>TRBV3-1/TRBV3-2|NA|once|TRBJ2-7
CASSQRGAPYEQYF
TGTGCCAGCAGCCAACGCGGGGCCCCGTACGAGCAGTACTTC
>TRBV5-1|NA|once|TRBJ2-4
CASRRAEEDIQYF
TGCGCCAGCAGGCGGGCAGAAGAGGACATTCAGTACTTC
>TRBV6-4|TRBD2|few|TRBJ2-1
CASSLHRGTIPGSYNEQFF
TGTGCCAGCAGCCTACACCGCGGGACTATCCCTGGCTCCTACAATGAGCAGTTCTTC
>TRBV19|TRBD1|NA|TRBJ2-3
CASSIGDRETDTQYF
TGTGCCAGTAGTATAGGGGACAGGGAGACAGATACGCAGTATTTT
>TRBV6-6|NA|once|TRBJ2-4
CASKEAAAKNIQYF
TGTGCCAGCAAAGAGGCCGCCGCCAAAAACATTCAGTACTTC
>TRBV3-1/TRBV3-2|NA|NA|TRBJ1-2
CASRPWAGEGYGYTF
TGTGCCAGCAGACCCTGGGCAGGCGAAGGATATGGCTACACCTTC
>TRBV9|TRBD2|few|TRBJ2-7
CASSGTSGRAYEQYF
TGTGCCAGCAGCGGGACTAGCGGGAGGGCCTACGAGCAGTACTTC
>TRBV6-5|TRBD1|NA|TRBJ1-2
CASRDRVVYGYTF
TGTGCCAGCAGGGACAGGGTAGTGTATGGCTACACCTTC